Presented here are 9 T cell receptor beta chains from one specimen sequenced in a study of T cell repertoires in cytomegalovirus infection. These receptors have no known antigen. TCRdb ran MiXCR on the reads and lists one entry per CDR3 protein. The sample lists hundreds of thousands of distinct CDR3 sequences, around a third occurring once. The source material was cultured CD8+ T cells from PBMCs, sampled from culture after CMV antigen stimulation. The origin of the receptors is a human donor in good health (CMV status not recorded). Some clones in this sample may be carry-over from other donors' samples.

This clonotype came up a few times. The CDR3 spells CASSYTSGAYEQYF. CDR3 bases: TGTGCCAGCAGTTACACTAGCGGAGCCTACGAGCAGTACTTC. The chain carries TRBV6-2 or TRBV6-3 and TRBJ2-7, with 8 bases identical to TRBD2. This CDR3 region has 14 residues. V lost 2 bases to trimming and J lost 2 bases; unmatched junction nucleotides: 2. Germline V gene lookup returns CDR1 MNHEY and CDR2 SVGEGT.

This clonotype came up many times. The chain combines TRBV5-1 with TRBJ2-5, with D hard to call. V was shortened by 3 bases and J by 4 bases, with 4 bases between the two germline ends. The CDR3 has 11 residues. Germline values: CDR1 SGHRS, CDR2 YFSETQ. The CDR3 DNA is TGCGCCAGCAGCTACACAGAGACCCAGTACTTC. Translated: CASSYTETQYF.

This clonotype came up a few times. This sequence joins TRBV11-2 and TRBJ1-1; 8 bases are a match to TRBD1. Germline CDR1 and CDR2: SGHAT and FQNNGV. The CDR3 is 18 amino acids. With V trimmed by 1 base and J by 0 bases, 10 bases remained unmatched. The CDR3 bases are TGTGCCAGCAGCTTAGTAGGGAGGACAGGGCGCATGAACACTGAAGCTTTCTTT. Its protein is CASSLVGRTGRMNTEAFF.

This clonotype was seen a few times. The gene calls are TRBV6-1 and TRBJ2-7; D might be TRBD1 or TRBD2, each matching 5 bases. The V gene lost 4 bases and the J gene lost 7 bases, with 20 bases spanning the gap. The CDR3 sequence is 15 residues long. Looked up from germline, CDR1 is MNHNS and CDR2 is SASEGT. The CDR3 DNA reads TGTGCCAGCAGTGGGAAGGCCGGGGCTTCGGGAGAGCAGTACGTC. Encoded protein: CASSGKAGASGEQYV.

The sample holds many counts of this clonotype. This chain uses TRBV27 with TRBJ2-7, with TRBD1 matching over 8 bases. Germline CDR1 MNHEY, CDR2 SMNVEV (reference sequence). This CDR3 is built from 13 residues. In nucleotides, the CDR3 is TGTGCTAGCAGCCTTGGGACAGGATACGAGCAGTACGTC. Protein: CASSLGTGYEQYV.

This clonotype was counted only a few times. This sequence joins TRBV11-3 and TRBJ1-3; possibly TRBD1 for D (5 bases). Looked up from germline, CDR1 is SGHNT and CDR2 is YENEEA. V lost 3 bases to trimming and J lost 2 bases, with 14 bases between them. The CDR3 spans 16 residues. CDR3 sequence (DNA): TGTGCCAGCAGCTTCGACAGCCGACTCCCTGGAAACACCATATATTTT. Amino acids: CASSFDSRLPGNTIYF. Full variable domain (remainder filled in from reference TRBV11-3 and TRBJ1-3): EAGVVQSPRYKIIEKKQPVAFWCNPISGHNTLYWYLQNLGQGPELLIRYENEEAVDDSQLPKDRFSAERLKGVDSTLKIQPAELGDSAVYLCASSFDSRLPGNTIYFGEGSWLTVV.

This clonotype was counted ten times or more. The CDR3 loop is CAVPRGNEQFF. CDR3 nucleotides: TGTGCCGTCCCTAGGGGGAATGAGCAGTTCTTC. This chain joins TRBV6-1 and TRBJ2-1, with D possibly being TRBD1 (6 bases). The CDR3 is made up of 11 amino acids. Germline V gene lookup returns CDR1 MNHNS and CDR2 SASEGT. V was shortened by 11 bases and J by 7 bases, with 12 bases between the two germline ends.

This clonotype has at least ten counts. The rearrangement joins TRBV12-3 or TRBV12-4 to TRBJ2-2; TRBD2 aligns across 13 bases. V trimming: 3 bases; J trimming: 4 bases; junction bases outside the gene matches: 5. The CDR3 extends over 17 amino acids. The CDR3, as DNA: TGTGCCAGCAGTTTTGGACTAGCGGGGGCCCTCACCGGGGAGCTGTTTTTT. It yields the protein CASSFGLAGALTGELFF.

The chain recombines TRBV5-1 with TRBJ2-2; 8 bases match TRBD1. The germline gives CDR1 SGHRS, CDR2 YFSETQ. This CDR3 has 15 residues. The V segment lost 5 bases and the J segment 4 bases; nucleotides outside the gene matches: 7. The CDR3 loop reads CASRQKTGVTGELFF. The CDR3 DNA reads TGCGCCAGCAGGCAAAAGACAGGGGTCACCGGGGAGCTGTTTTTT.